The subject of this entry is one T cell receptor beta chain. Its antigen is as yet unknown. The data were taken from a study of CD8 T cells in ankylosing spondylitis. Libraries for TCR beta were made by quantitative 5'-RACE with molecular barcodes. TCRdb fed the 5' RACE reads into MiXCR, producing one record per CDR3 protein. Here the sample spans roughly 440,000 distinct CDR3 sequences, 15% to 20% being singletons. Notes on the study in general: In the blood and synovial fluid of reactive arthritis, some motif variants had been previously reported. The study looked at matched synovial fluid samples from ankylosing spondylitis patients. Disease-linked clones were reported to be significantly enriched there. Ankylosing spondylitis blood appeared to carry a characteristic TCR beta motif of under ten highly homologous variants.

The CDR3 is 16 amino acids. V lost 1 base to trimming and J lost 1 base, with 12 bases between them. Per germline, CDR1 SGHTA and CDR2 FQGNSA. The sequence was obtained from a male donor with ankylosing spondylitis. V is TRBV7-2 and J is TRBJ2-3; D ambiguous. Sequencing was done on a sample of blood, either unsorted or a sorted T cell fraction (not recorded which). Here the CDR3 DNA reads TGTGCCAGCAGCTTAGTCCCGGGTGGGGGCACAGATACGCAGTATTTT. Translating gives CASSLVPGGGTDTQYF. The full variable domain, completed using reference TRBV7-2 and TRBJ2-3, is GAGVSQSPSNKVTEKGKDVELRCDPISGHTALYWYRQSLGQGLEFLIYFQGNSAPDKSGLPSDRFSAERTGGSVSTLTIQRTQQEDSAVYLCASSLVPGGGTDTQYFGPGTRLTVL.